This T cell receptor (beta chain) was identified during a study of beta chain features in type 1 diabetes. Study in general: The number of sorted cells examined across all samples was around 98 million.

The CDR3 consists of 11 residues. The germline CDR1 and CDR2 sequences are SQVTM and ANQGSEA. V gave up 2 bases and J gave up 5 bases, with 6 bases separating them. Reverse transcribing all isolated RNA meant expressed TCRB transcripts were sequenced. The protocol was immunoSEQ multiplex PCR, while the TCRdb copy is restricted to in-frame clones and leaves out a portion. The sample contains 90,000 to 110,000 clones, around 40% of which appear only once. This clone was recorded a few times. Its target is not known. Study-wide points: PCR might favor shorter templates, but any such skew would affect patients and controls equally.

The sequence was obtained from a young woman in good health. The rearrangement uses TRBV29-1 and TRBJ2-5; D unclear. Sequenced: stem cell memory CD4+ T cells from blood. DNA of the CDR3: TGCAGCGTTGAACAGGTGGAGACCCAGTACTTC. It is translated as CSVEQVETQYF.